Each of the 29 T cell receptor beta chains below was sequenced from the same sample in a study of T cells in Graves' hyperthyroidism and ophthalmopathy. RNA transcripts provided the source from which TCR beta CDR3 regions were amplified. The TCR CDR3 first-round RT-PCR relied on the HTBI primer set. Each CDR3 protein is one row after TCRdb ran MiXCR on the multiplex PCR reads. Of approximately 720,000 distinct CDR3 sequences listed, 18% are singletons. The specimen sequenced was blood. These receptors all come from a woman between 45 and 60 years old with Graves' hyperthyroidism that later progressed to Graves' ophthalmopathy.

In this sample, this clonotype turned up a few times. The rearrangement joins TRBV2 to TRBJ1-4; D uncertain. This CDR3 is built from 15 residues. The V and J ends lost 0 bases and 4 bases respectively, with 9 bases between them. The germline V gene has CDR1 SNHLY and CDR2 FYNNEI. The CDR3 here is CASSEAHWDNEKLFF. In DNA form, the CDR3 reads TGTGCCAGCAGTGAAGCGCACTGGGATAATGAAAAACTGTTTTTT.

V and J are TRBV12-3 or TRBV12-4 and TRBJ2-3; the D gene is possibly TRBD1 (6 bases). V was pared by 6 bases and J by 12 bases, with 19 bases between. CDR3 length equals 13 residues. This CDR3 is CASSPNREDSQYF. The CDR3 DNA sequence: TGTGCCAGCAGCCCCAACAGGGAAGATAGTCAGTATTTT.

About this clonotype: Since the CDR3 does not end with the conserved phenylalanine or tryptophan, this likely comes from a read error. CDR3: CAAELNNSALHV. The CDR3 DNA reads as TGTGCCGCAGAGCTTAATAATTCAGCCCTCCACGTT. This chain uses TRBV7-9 with TRBJ1-6; D is unclear. The CDR3 has 12 amino acids. Germline V gives CDR1 SEHNR, CDR2 FQNEAQ (reference sequence).

This chain uses TRBV5-1 with TRBJ2-1; perhaps TRBD1 as D (6 bases). CDR1 and CDR2 (germline): SGHRS, YFSETQ. This CDR3 has 14 amino acids. Trimming took 0 bases from V and 6 from J, leaving 10 bases between them. CDR3 DNA sequence: TGCGCCAGCAGCTTGGCCGCACAGGGCAATGAGCAGTTCTTC. Translation: CASSLAAQGNEQFF.

V and J are TRBV20-1 and TRBJ2-6; maybe TRBD1 (5 bases). Germline V gives CDR1 DFQATT, CDR2 SNEGSKA (reference sequence). V was trimmed by 3 bases and J by 0 bases, leaving 18 bases between them. This CDR3 region has 18 residues. CDR3 in DNA: TGCAGTGCTAGGGGATGGGAAGGGGTCTCCTCTGGGGCCAACGTCCTGACTTTC. Translating it yields CSARGWEGVSSGANVLTF.

The V gene is TRBV20-1, the J gene TRBJ2-7, with D possibly TRBD2 on 5 matching bases. Germline V CDR1 and CDR2: DFQATT, SNEGSKA (reference sequence). This CDR3 contains 12 residues. V was cut by 6 bases and J by 6 bases, with 15 bases left in between. The CDR3 region has the DNA TGCAGTGCCCCAGGAGGTCCAATCGAGCAGTACTTC. The encoded protein is CSAPGGPIEQYF.

The CDR3 coding sequence is TGCAGTGCTGGCGGACAGGGGGCGGGTACTGAAGCTTTCTTT. Its protein is CSAGGQGAGTEAFF. The chain links TRBV20-1 to TRBJ1-1; 11 nucleotides agree with TRBD1. Germline values: CDR1 DFQATT, CDR2 SNEGSKA (reference sequence). The CDR3 runs 14 residues. J gave up 5 bases and V 5 bases, and 7 bases lay outside the gene matches.

This clonotype was seen repeatedly, ten times or more. The chain has TRBV20-1 and TRBJ1-6; D unresolved. Between the trimmed V and J ends, which lost 3 bases and 4 bases, there was a span of 10 bases. Germline V gives CDR1 DFQATT, CDR2 SNEGSKA (reference sequence). The CDR3 is made up of 14 amino acids. The CDR3 DNA reads TGCAGTGCTAGCTTGGGAGTTTATAATTCACCCCTCCACTTT. Protein product: CSASLGVYNSPLHF.

This clonotype has a count of ten or more. The genes are TRBV15 and TRBJ1-4; D remains ambiguous. V was cut by 4 bases and J by 0 bases, with 9 bases left in between. CDR1 is LNHNV, CDR2 YYDKDF, per germline (reference sequence). The CDR3 contains 15 residues. The CDR3 DNA reads TGTGCCACCAGCAAACAGACTTCAACTAATGAAAAACTGTTTTTT. Its translation is CATSKQTSTNEKLFF.

This clonotype was detected ten times or more. The chain combines TRBV11-1 with TRBJ2-5, with 8 bases identical to TRBD1. This CDR3 has 17 residues. Per the germline V gene, CDR1 is SGHAT and CDR2 is FQDESV (reference sequence). The V gene end was trimmed by 11 bases and the J gene end by 2 bases; junction bases not matched to a gene: 19. CDR3 DNA: TGTGCCCGCCCTTCGATTTTTCTCAGGGGGCCACAAGAGACCCAGTACTTC. Protein product: CARPSIFLRGPQETQYF. Complete variable domain (other parts from reference TRBV11-1 and TRBJ2-5): EAEVAQSPRYKITEKSQAVAFWCDPISGHATLYWYRQILGQGPELLVQFQDESVVDDSQLPKDRFSAERLKGVDSTLKIQPAELGDSAMYLCARPSIFLRGPQETQYFGPGTRLLVL.

This clonotype showed up many times. The chain carries TRBV3-1 and TRBJ1-5, with D unresolved. The V gene lost 2 bases and the J gene lost 2 bases, with 10 bases spanning the gap. This CDR3 has 15 residues. The germline gives CDR1 LGHDT, CDR2 YNNKEL (reference sequence). CDR3 sequence: CASSQNPMGNQPQHF. The CDR3 nucleotides read TGTGCCAGCAGCCAAAATCCCATGGGCAATCAGCCCCAGCATTTT.

This chain links TRBV6-9 with TRBJ1-1, with a weak D call TRBD1 (5 bases). Trimming pared 4 bases from V and 10 bases from J, leaving 25 bases between. This CDR3 spans 16 amino acids. CDR1 is MNHGY, CDR2 SVAAGI, per germline. This chain's CDR3 is CASSSFGQLSGATAFF. The DNA of the CDR3 is TGTGCCAGCAGTTCATTCGGACAACTTTCCGGCGCAACAGCTTTCTTT.

This clonotype has a count of ten or more. V and J are TRBV5-1 and TRBJ2-7; TRBD1 matches at 9 bases. Germline values: CDR1 SGHRS, CDR2 YFSETQ. The CDR3 has 15 residues. Trimming cost V 4 bases and J 4 bases; bases outside gene matches: 9. The CDR3: CASSHAPGQGYEQYF. The CDR3 DNA reads as TGCGCCAGCAGCCACGCGCCGGGACAGGGATACGAGCAGTACTTC.

This clonotype was recorded many times. The CDR3 here is CASSLSSSSRETQYF. The CDR3 region has the DNA TGTGCCAGCAGCTTAAGCAGCAGCTCCAGGGAGACCCAGTACTTC. This chain connects TRBV7-3 to TRBJ2-5, with D unresolved. Trimming took off 1 base at V and 5 bases at J, with 14 bases between the two ends. This CDR3 has 15 amino acids. Germline V gives CDR1 SGHTA, CDR2 FQGTGA.

This clonotype was detected only a few times. The V gene is TRBV7-8, the J gene TRBJ1-1; D gene uncertain. CDR1 is SGHVS and CDR2 is FQNEAQ in the germline V gene. CDR3 length equals 14 residues. Trimming removed 10 bases from V and 0 bases from J, with 15 bases in between. DNA for the CDR3: TGTGCCATTCGGGCCCTTCCTATGAACACTGAAGCTTTCTTT. As protein: CAIRALPMNTEAFF.

The table lists this clonotype with a few counts. The genes are TRBV6-1 and TRBJ1-4; D not resolved. The CDR3 is 14 residues long. V was shortened by 4 bases and J by 4 bases, with 10 bases between the two germline ends. CDR1 is MNHNS and CDR2 is SASEGT in the germline V gene. CDR3 in amino acids: CASSGVMFNEKLFF. CDR3 nucleotide sequence: TGTGCCAGCAGTGGAGTTATGTTTAATGAAAAACTGTTTTTT.

The chain is built from TRBV7-2 and TRBJ1-2; possibly TRBD1 for D (6 bases). The V and J ends lost 5 bases and 5 bases respectively, with 18 bases between them. The germline CDR1 and CDR2 sequences are SGHTA and FQGNSA. This CDR3 comprises 15 residues. The CDR3 sequence is CASSGKGGPNYGYTF. CDR3 nucleotides: TGTGCCAGCAGCGGAAAGGGGGGGCCAAATTATGGCTACACCTTC.

The sample holds a few counts of this clonotype. The V and J genes are TRBV3-1 and TRBJ1-6, with 10 bases matching TRBD1. Germline loops: CDR1 LGHDT, CDR2 YNNKEL (reference sequence). Trimming took 0 bases from V and 8 from J; bases not matched to a gene: 7. The CDR3 is 17 amino acids. CDR3 region: CASSQDFVGQGDSPLHF. As DNA, the CDR3 is TGTGCCAGCAGCCAAGATTTTGTCGGACAGGGGGATTCACCCCTCCACTTT. Full variable domain (missing parts from reference TRBV3-1 and TRBJ1-6): DTAVSQTPKYLVTQMGNDKSIKCEQNLGHDTMYWYKQDSKKFLKIMFSYNNKELIINETVPNRFSPKSPDKAHLNLHINSLELGDSAVYFCASSQDFVGQGDSPLHFGNGTRLTVT.

There are many counts of this clonotype. The chain joins TRBV7-3 to TRBJ2-5; D remains unclear. Looked up from germline, CDR1 is SGHTA and CDR2 is FQGTGA. V lost 4 bases and J lost 4, with 4 bases in between. The CDR3 totals 11 residues. The CDR3 DNA sequence: TGTGCCAGCAGCTCCGGAGAGACCCAGTACTTC. Translated: CASSSGETQYF.

Only a few counts were recorded for this clonotype. This rearrangement joins TRBV3-1 to TRBJ1-1; D gene unclear. The CDR3 has 11 amino acids. V lost 4 bases, J lost 9 bases, and 9 bases lay in between. Germline V CDR1 and CDR2: LGHDT, YNNKEL (reference sequence). CDR3 nucleotide sequence: TGTGCCAGCAGCCTTCCGGGGAAAGCTTTCTTT. Amino acids: CASSLPGKAFF.

This clonotype was seen more than once but under ten times. V usage is TRBV20-1 and J usage is TRBJ2-2; TRBD1 agrees at 8 bases. This CDR3 region has 15 residues. Looked up from germline, CDR1 is DFQATT and CDR2 is SNEGSKA (reference sequence). V lost 6 bases and J lost 0; bases outside the gene matches: 6. CDR3 in DNA: TGCAGTGCGATTCCGGGACAGGCGAACACCGGGGAGCTGTTTTTT. The encoded protein is CSAIPGQANTGELFF.

This clonotype was seen repeatedly, ten times or more. The chain joins TRBV5-1 to TRBJ2-3; the match to TRBD2 covers 8 bases. The length of the CDR3 is 15 residues. Germline V lookup: CDR1 SGHRS, CDR2 YFSETQ. The V and J ends lost 4 bases and 5 bases, in that order; junction bases with no gene match: 9. CDR3 loop: CASSPNGGGLDTQYF. The CDR3 nucleotides are TGCGCCAGCAGCCCGAACGGGGGGGGCTTAGATACGCAGTATTTT.

This clonotype was seen ten or more times. The chain couples TRBV2 to TRBJ2-1, with D hard to call. Germline lookup yields CDR1 SNHLY and CDR2 FYNNEI. Deletions cut 7 bases from V and 0 bases from J, with 13 bases between. The CDR3 is 15 residues long. CDR3 in amino acids: CASTDQESSYNEQFF. CDR3 nucleotides: TGTGCCAGCACCGACCAGGAGAGCTCCTACAATGAGCAGTTCTTC.

The table lists this clonotype with a few counts. This chain connects TRBV7-9 to TRBJ2-1, with unresolved D. V lost 0 bases to trimming and J lost 7 bases, with 13 bases between them. CDR3 length: 15 residues. Germline V gene data show CDR1 as SEHNR and CDR2 as FQNEAQ (reference sequence). As DNA, the CDR3 is TGTGCCAGCAGCTTAGCGCCAGAAAGGGTGAATGAGCAGTTCTTC. Amino acids: CASSLAPERVNEQFF.

This clonotype was seen only a few times. This rearrangement joins TRBV3-1 to TRBJ1-2; tentatively, D is TRBD1 (6 bases). The CDR3 has 12 amino acids. Trimming stripped 10 bases from V and 4 bases from J, with 13 bases between. Germline V gives CDR1 LGHDT, CDR2 YNNKEL (reference sequence). The CDR3 loop is CATGVESYGYTF. As DNA, the CDR3 is TGTGCCACAGGGGTAGAAAGCTATGGCTACACCTTC.

The chain links TRBV7-8 to TRBJ1-3; D is uncertain. The germline gives CDR1 SGHVS, CDR2 FQNEAQ. The CDR3 runs 15 residues. Between the trimmed V and J ends, which lost 5 bases and 0 bases, there was a span of 11 bases. Here the CDR3 reads CASSPGGLSGNTIYF. The CDR3 DNA sequence: TGTGCCAGCAGCCCCGGAGGCCTCTCTGGAAACACCATATATTTT.

At least ten counts were recorded for this clonotype. CDR3 residues: CATSDLTGPAETQYF. The CDR3 DNA sequence: TGTGCCACCAGTGATTTGACAGGGCCCGCGGAGACCCAGTACTTC. The rearrangement links TRBV24-1 to TRBJ2-5, with D perhaps TRBD1 (6 bases). Trimming cost V 0 bases and J 5 bases, with 12 bases left between them. Germline assignment: CDR1 KGHDR and CDR2 SFDVKD. The CDR3 runs to 15 residues.

CDR3 in DNA: TGTGCCAGGGGGACGAGCGGGGGGAGTTCGGAGCAGTACTTC. Its protein product is CARGTSGGSSEQYF. The chain carries TRBV12-3 or TRBV12-4 and TRBJ2-7, with 9 bases identical to TRBD2. The CDR3 runs 14 residues. Trimming cost V 9 bases and J 7 bases; bases outside gene matches: 13.

This clonotype was detected a few times. The chain couples TRBV27 to TRBJ1-2; TRBD1 might be the D (5 bases). This CDR3 contains 16 residues. The V end was cut by 7 bases, the J end by 3 bases, with 21 bases between. CDR1 and CDR2 from the germline V gene are MNHEY and SMNVEV (reference sequence). The CDR3 spells CASTPSGGEGHYGYTF. The CDR3 DNA reads TGTGCCAGCACCCCCAGTGGGGGAGAAGGGCACTATGGCTACACCTTC.